The present T cell receptor (beta chain) was sequenced within a study of blood T cell repertoires in COVID-19. Overall study context: Italy, Spain and the United States were the sources of the convalescent and acute COVID-19 samples.

Sequenced by immunoSEQ multiplex PCR; TCRdb stores in-frame clones only, minus some. The sample consists of approximately 15,000 clones, around 82% of them appearing once. V was clipped by 3 bases and J by 0 bases, with 8 bases between them. Germline CDR1 is SGHTA and CDR2 is FQGNSA. The CDR3 contains 14 residues. The sequenced sample was peripheral blood. The rearrangement joins TRBV7-2 to TRBJ1-1, with D hard to call. This TCR was sampled from a human donor in a cohort sampled during active COVID-19. CDR3 residues: CASSFGVVNTEAFF. In nucleotides, the CDR3 is TGTGCCAGCAGCTTCGGGGTAGTGAACACTGAAGCTTTCTTT.